The sequence of this T cell receptor beta chain was determined in a study of T cell responses to AZD1222 COVID-19 vaccine (dated by TCRdb to about 2021). Notes on the research overall: AZD1222 recipients whose second dose came at about 4 weeks and those whose second dose came at about 12 weeks were combined into one group, since spike-specific TCR depth and breadth did not differ between the two schedules. Trial participants were enrolled into age subgroups of 18-55, 56-69 and 70-plus years, which contained approximately 150, 28 and 58 TCR-sequenced participants, respectively. A total of more than 230 trial participants underwent TCR sequencing, of whom nearly 210 had received two doses of AZD1222 and around 25 had received two doses of the MenACWY control vaccine.

The CDR3 regions of human TCRbeta chains were subjected to immunosequencing. As for how the authors treated the data: TCRs in the repertoires were compared against a reference library of SARS-CoV-2-specific TCRs that had been generated with the MIRA antigen-specificity platform. Breadth was defined as the fraction of unique TCRs that were SARS-CoV-2-associated. Depth was defined as the fraction of total T cells that were SARS-CoV-2-associated. Using the MIRA data, each spike-specific TCR was assigned both to the spike region to which the TCR was reactive and to a CD4 or CD8 class. Log10-transformed breadth and depth values were compared by one-way ANOVA with Sidak's multiple comparisons tests. The table was pulled from immuneACCESS by TCRdb, which kept in-frame rearrangements only. Such tables lose some clones; where checked, under half of the loss comes from unresolved V genes, and the rest has no known cause. Clone size and V and J calls were adopted from that table, with D and trimming inferred from the DNA. The sample table records about 150,000 clones; 90% of these occur just once. The ten biggest clones cover less than 3% of the sample.

In regard to this clone: No cognate antigen has been identified for it. No much larger clone is present one base from it, and per-base qualities are unavailable.

Broader findings and caveats from the paper: The 56-69-year group was small, and its depth increase did not reach significance, likely because of low power. Reportedly, close to half of the unique spike-specific TCRs recognized epitopes lying outside the regions that are mutated in the B.1.351 and B.1.1.7 variants. Vaccine-associated CD4 TCRs spanned the whole spike protein, with dominant responses in regions 160-218 and 743-854. Only six AZD1222 recipients were SARS-CoV-2 seropositive at baseline, limiting conclusions about previously exposed vaccinees. Because no day 14 peak-response samples were available, the repertoires could be characterized only after the peak T cell response. Spike-specific TCR breadth and depth rose significantly after two AZD1222 doses compared with day 0 and with MenACWY recipients. Participants were mostly white British and included more females than males, and it was suggested by the authors that clonal diversity may have been underestimated.

The CDR3 covers 13 residues, taking in both the cysteine and the phenylalanine. This entry keeps only the CDR3 DNA: 39 bases, framed from base 1. V lost 3 bases and J lost 5 bases; the stretch between them is 10 bases long. Via the germline V gene (reference sequence), CDR1 is SGHNT and CDR2 YYREEE. In the paper's terms, the time point label means: baseline before first vaccination. Vaccinee samples were obtained from the UK trials COV001 and COV002, which included a single-blind randomized controlled phase 2/3 trial of AZD1222 (ChAdOx1 nCoV-19) in healthy adults. Trial participant PBMC samples were collected at day 0 and day 28 after the second dose for TCRbeta chain sequencing.

Material: peripheral blood, obtained on day 0 of AZD1222 vaccination. The chain uses TRBV5-4 and TRBJ2-3, with an unclear D gene assignment. The clonotype was recovered from an adult in good health. The CDR3 in this case is CASSSGRVDTQYF. The DNA reads TGTGCCAGCAGCTCCGGTAGGGTAGATACGCAGTATTTT.